Listed here are 23 T cell receptor beta chains from one sample, sequenced in a study of beta chain features in type 1 diabetes. Overall study findings and caveats: In every one of the four CD4+ subsets, TCRB CDR3s were moderately but significantly shorter in Type 1 diabetes patients.

For these TCRs, the target antigens are not known. The isolated RNA, all of it, was reverse transcribed, so expressed TCRB transcripts were what got sequenced. Sequenced by immunoSEQ multiplex PCR; TCRdb stores in-frame clones only, minus some. Of 100,000 to 150,000 clones listed, about 10% are singletons. The material sequenced was central memory CD4+ T cells from blood. These receptors came from a man aged 25-45 years with type 1 diabetes.

There are a few counts of this clone. The chain combines TRBV7-2 with TRBJ2-1; a possible D gene is TRBD2 (5 bases). CDR3 size: 14 residues. Germline CDR1 and CDR2: SGHTA and FQGNSA. Trimming pared 2 bases from V and 5 bases from J, leaving 10 bases between. The chain's CDR3 is CASSLTEADNEQFF. Here the CDR3 DNA reads TGTGCCAGCAGCTTAACGGAGGCGGACAATGAGCAGTTCTTC.

This clone was counted a few times. This chain's CDR3 is CASSQDPKGDTEAFF. The CDR3 region has the DNA TGCGCCAGCAGCCAAGACCCCAAGGGGGACACTGAAGCTTTCTTT. The rearrangement joins TRBV4-3 to TRBJ1-1; tentative D call: TRBD1 (6 bases). The ends were cut back, 0 bases at V and 3 bases at J, with 11 bases in the middle. Per germline, CDR1 LGHNA and CDR2 YSLEER. CDR3 length: 15 amino acids.

V and J are TRBV27 and TRBJ2-3; 10 positions match TRBD2. With 10 bases clipped from V and 1 base from J, the junction kept 8 bases outside the gene matches. This CDR3 contains 15 residues. From germline, CDR1 is MNHEY and CDR2 SMNVEV (reference sequence). This CDR3 reads CATWTSGEGTDTQYF. The CDR3 bases are TGTGCCACCTGGACTAGCGGTGAGGGCACAGATACGCAGTATTTT.

This clone was seen only a few times. The V and J genes are TRBV5-4 and TRBJ2-1, with D possibly being TRBD2 (6 bases). Per germline, CDR1 SGHNT and CDR2 YYREEE (reference sequence). The CDR3 has 17 residues. Trimming shortened V by 0 bases and J by 0 bases, and 13 bases separated the two germline ends. The chain's CDR3 is CASSLGVPRGSYNEQFF. For the CDR3, the DNA is TGTGCCAGCAGCTTGGGGGTACCGCGGGGCTCCTACAATGAGCAGTTCTTC.

The chain couples TRBV5-1 to TRBJ1-1; TRBD1 aligns across 9 bases. The CDR3 has 15 residues. Germline CDR1 is SGHRS and CDR2 is YFSETQ. The V segment lost 0 bases and the J segment 4 bases; nucleotides outside the gene matches: 4. The DNA of the CDR3 is TGCGCCAGCAGCTTGGGGGGACAGGGTGGCACTGAAGCTTTCTTT. Translation gives CASSLGGQGGTEAFF.

The rearrangement joins TRBV7-3 to TRBJ2-2; the match to TRBD1 covers 7 bases. V was clipped by 5 bases and J by 0 bases; unmatched bases: 6. Germline V gives CDR1 SGHTA, CDR2 FQGTGA. The CDR3 runs 16 residues. This CDR3 is CASSTQGPSNTGELFF. DNA for the CDR3: TGTGCCAGCAGCACACAGGGGCCTTCGAACACCGGGGAGCTGTTTTTT.

This clone came up a few times. The chain employs TRBV19 and TRBJ2-4; 7 nucleotides agree with TRBD1. The CDR3 covers 12 residues. Germline V gives CDR1 LNHDA, CDR2 SQIVND (reference sequence). The V and J ends lost 7 bases and 9 bases, in that order; junction bases with no gene match: 6. The CDR3 here is CASNTGVGIQYF. CDR3 DNA: TGTGCCAGTAATACAGGGGTAGGCATTCAGTACTTC.

This clone was found a few times. The rearrangement uses TRBV5-4 and TRBJ1-2, with D maybe TRBD1 (5 bases). CDR3 length: 16 residues. With 4 bases removed from V and 2 bases from J, the gap between germline ends came to 18 bases. Per the germline V gene, CDR1 is SGHNT and CDR2 is YYREEE (reference sequence). The CDR3 DNA reads TGTGCCAGCAGCCAAAATCGGGGGATGGTAAACTATGGCTACACCTTC. Its translation: CASSQNRGMVNYGYTF.

This clone turned up a few times. The V call is TRBV19, the J call TRBJ1-2; 11 bases match TRBD1. There are 13 residues in the CDR3. After removal of 9 bases from V and 6 bases from J, the junction contained 6 bases not matched to a gene. Germline CDR1 is LNHDA and CDR2 is SQIVND (reference sequence). The CDR3 loop is CASLGQGDHGYTF. The CDR3 DNA sequence: TGTGCCAGCCTGGGACAGGGGGACCATGGCTACACCTTC.

This clone was recorded a few times. The chain is built from TRBV29-1 and TRBJ2-1, with D uncertain. CDR3 length equals 16 residues. Trimming stripped 6 bases from V and 7 bases from J, with 25 bases between. In germline, CDR1 is SQVTM, CDR2 ANQGSEA. The CDR3 DNA follows: TGCAGCGTGCTCTGGGTTGCGCTCCGTCCCAGGAATGAGCAGTTCTTC. Encoded protein: CSVLWVALRPRNEQFF.

This sequence joins TRBV5-1 and TRBJ2-6; no clear D gene. In germline, CDR1 is SGHRS, CDR2 YFSETQ. CDR3 size: 15 residues. Trimming left V 5 bases short and J 2 bases short, with 11 bases between. Here the CDR3 reads CASSWAIPGANVLTF. The CDR3 coding sequence is TGCGCCAGCAGTTGGGCCATCCCTGGGGCCAACGTCCTGACTTTC.

There are a few counts of this clone. The rearrangement joins TRBV7-9 to TRBJ1-1; 9 nucleotides match TRBD1. After removal of 0 bases from V and 3 bases from J, the junction contained 2 bases not matched to a gene. Germline V gene lookup returns CDR1 SEHNR and CDR2 FQNEAQ (reference sequence). CDR3 length: 15 residues. The CDR3 DNA reads as TGTGCCAGCAGCTTAGCCGGGACAGGGTACACTGAAGCTTTCTTT. Its protein product is CASSLAGTGYTEAFF.

This clone came up many times. The chain is built from TRBV5-5 and TRBJ2-7; TRBD1 matches at 7 bases. This CDR3 comprises 16 residues. V dropped 3 bases and J dropped 0; count of bases not matched to a gene: 9. Germline V gives CDR1 SGHKS, CDR2 YYEKEE (reference sequence). CDR3 protein: CASSSGTVRDSYEQYF. The DNA for the CDR3 is TGTGCCAGCAGCTCCGGGACAGTGAGGGACTCCTACGAGCAGTACTTC.

This chain links TRBV5-1 with TRBJ2-1; 11 nucleotides line up with TRBD2. This CDR3 is built from 16 residues. In germline, CDR1 is SGHRS, CDR2 YFSETQ. V was clipped by 0 bases and J by 4 bases; unmatched bases: 3. The CDR3 region is CASSLVLAGEYNEQFF. The CDR3 coding sequence is TGCGCCAGCAGCTTGGTACTAGCGGGGGAGTACAATGAGCAGTTCTTC.

This clone was detected only a few times. The chain recombines TRBV7-3 with TRBJ2-2; maybe TRBD2 (6 bases). The V end was cut by 5 bases, the J end by 1 base, with 11 bases between. The CDR3 is 15 amino acids. Per the germline V gene, CDR1 is SGHTA and CDR2 is FQGTGA. Written as DNA, the CDR3 is TGTGCCAGCAGCCCCGGGACTGAGAACACCGGGGAGCTGTTTTTT. Translation: CASSPGTENTGELFF.

A few counts support this clone. V and J are TRBV5-1 and TRBJ2-3; the D gene is possibly TRBD2 (6 bases). The CDR3 sequence is 16 residues long. In germline, CDR1 is SGHRS, CDR2 YFSETQ. Trimming removed 6 bases at V and 4 bases at J, with 21 bases between. CDR3: CASTITTGGRADTQYF. The CDR3 region has the DNA TGCGCCAGCACCATCACCACCGGAGGGCGCGCAGATACGCAGTATTTT.

V usage is TRBV5-1 and J usage is TRBJ2-7; 9 bases fit TRBD1. The trim removed 4 bases at V and 0 bases at J, leaving 8 bases unmatched. The CDR3 spans 16 residues. CDR1 and CDR2 from the germline V gene are SGHRS and YFSETQ. As DNA, the CDR3 is TGCGCCAGCAGCCTGCTTGCGGACAGGGGCTCCTACGAGCAGTACTTC. Protein: CASSLLADRGSYEQYF. Using reference TRBV5-1 and TRBJ2-7 for the parts outside the CDR3, the full variable domain is KAGVTQTPRYLIKTRGQQVTLSCSPISGHRSVSWYQQTPGQGLQFLFEYFSETQRNKGNFPGRFSGRQFSNSRSEMNVSTLELGDSALYLCASSLLADRGSYEQYFGPGTRLTVT.

This clone was seen a few times. V usage is TRBV29-1 and J usage is TRBJ1-1; D is ambiguous. Germline-derived CDR1 and CDR2 are SQVTM and ANQGSEA. The CDR3 has 13 amino acids. V was shortened by 5 bases and J by 1 base, with 11 bases between the two germline ends. This chain's CDR3 is CSVTFQENTEAFF. CDR3 DNA: TGCAGCGTTACTTTTCAGGAGAACACTGAAGCTTTCTTT.

The chain joins TRBV25-1 to TRBJ2-2; D not resolved. Germline CDR1 reads MGHDK; CDR2 reads SYGVNS. CDR3 length: 14 residues. V dropped 0 bases and J dropped 2 bases, with 4 bases sitting between them. The CDR3 loop is CASSEYLNTGELFF. The CDR3, as DNA: TGTGCCAGCAGTGAATACTTAAACACCGGGGAGCTGTTTTTT.

The CDR3 sequence: CASSDGLRNQPQHF. CDR3 sequence (DNA): TGTGCCAGCAGCGACGGACTGCGCAATCAGCCCCAGCATTTT. This chain joins TRBV9 and TRBJ1-5; D not resolved. V lost 3 bases, J lost 2 bases, and 9 bases lay in between. This CDR3 region has 14 residues. Germline V gene sequence: CDR1 SGDLS, CDR2 YYNGEE. The complete variable domain, with remaining parts taken from reference TRBV9 and TRBJ1-5, reads DSGVTQTPKHLITATGQRVTLRCSPRSGDLSVYWYQQSLDQGLQFLIQYYNGEERAKGNILERFSAQQFPDLHSELNLSSLELGDSALYFCASSDGLRNQPQHFGDGTRLSIL.

This clone has only a few counts. The chain recombines TRBV2 with TRBJ1-5; 10 bases match TRBD1. J gave up 6 bases and V 3 bases, and 2 bases lay outside the gene matches. The CDR3 contains 14 residues. Germline-derived CDR1 and CDR2 are SNHLY and FYNNEI. CDR3 in DNA: TGTGCCAGCAGTGACCGGGACAGGGGTCAGCCCCAGCATTTT. Encoded protein: CASSDRDRGQPQHF.

This clone was detected a few times. The V gene is TRBV18, the J gene TRBJ2-7; D is uncertain. CDR3 length: 15 amino acids. The germline V gene encodes CDR1 KGHSH and CDR2 LQKENI. Trimming shortened V by 2 bases and J by 2 bases, and 13 bases separated the two germline ends. This CDR3 is CASSPVGSRPYEQYF. The CDR3 DNA follows: TGTGCCAGCTCACCAGTGGGCTCCCGACCCTACGAGCAGTACTTC.

This clone was observed a few times. V is TRBV5-6 and J is TRBJ2-4; TRBD2 aligns across 11 bases. V gave up 2 bases and J gave up 8 bases; unmatched junction bases: 3. Germline CDR1 reads SGHDT; CDR2 reads YYEEEE. This CDR3 is 14 amino acids long. The CDR3 here is CASSLASGGYIQYF. CDR3 DNA sequence: TGTGCCAGCAGCTTAGCTAGCGGGGGGTACATTCAGTACTTC.